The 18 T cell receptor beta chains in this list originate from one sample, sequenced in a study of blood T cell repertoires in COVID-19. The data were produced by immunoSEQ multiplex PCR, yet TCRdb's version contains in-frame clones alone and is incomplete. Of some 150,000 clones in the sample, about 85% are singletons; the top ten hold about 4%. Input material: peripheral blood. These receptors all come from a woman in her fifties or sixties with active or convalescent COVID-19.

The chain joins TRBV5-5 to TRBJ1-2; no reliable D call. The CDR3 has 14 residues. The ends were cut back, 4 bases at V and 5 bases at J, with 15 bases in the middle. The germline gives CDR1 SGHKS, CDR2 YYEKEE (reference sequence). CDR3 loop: CASSPLRAGYGYTF. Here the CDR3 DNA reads TGTGCCAGCAGCCCCCTCCGGGCGGGATATGGCTACACCTTC.

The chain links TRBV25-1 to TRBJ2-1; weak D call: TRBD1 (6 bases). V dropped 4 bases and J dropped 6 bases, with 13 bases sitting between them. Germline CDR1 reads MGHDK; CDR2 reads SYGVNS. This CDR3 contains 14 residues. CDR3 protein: CASSVTGLGNEQFF. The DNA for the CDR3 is TGTGCCAGCAGTGTAACAGGGTTGGGCAATGAGCAGTTCTTC.

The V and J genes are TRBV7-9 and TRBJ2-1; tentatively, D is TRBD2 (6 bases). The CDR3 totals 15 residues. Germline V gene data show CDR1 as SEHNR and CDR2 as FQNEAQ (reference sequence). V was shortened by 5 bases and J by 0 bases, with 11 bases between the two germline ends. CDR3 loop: CASSHRGSSYNEQFF. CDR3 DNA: TGTGCCAGCAGCCACCGGGGGAGCTCCTACAATGAGCAGTTCTTC.

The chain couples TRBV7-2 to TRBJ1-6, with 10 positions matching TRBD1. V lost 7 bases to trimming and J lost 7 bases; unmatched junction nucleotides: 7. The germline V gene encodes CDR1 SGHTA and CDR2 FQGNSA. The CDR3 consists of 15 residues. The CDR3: CASTFSGQGNSPLHF. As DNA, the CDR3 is TGTGCCAGCACCTTCTCGGGACAGGGGAATTCACCCCTCCACTTT.

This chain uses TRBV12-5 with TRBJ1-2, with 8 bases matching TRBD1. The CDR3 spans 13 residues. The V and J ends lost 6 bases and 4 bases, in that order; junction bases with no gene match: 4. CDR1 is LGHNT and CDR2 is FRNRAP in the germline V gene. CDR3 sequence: CASGGTGTYGYTF. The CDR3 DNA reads TGTGCTAGTGGCGGGACAGGAACCTATGGCTACACCTTC.

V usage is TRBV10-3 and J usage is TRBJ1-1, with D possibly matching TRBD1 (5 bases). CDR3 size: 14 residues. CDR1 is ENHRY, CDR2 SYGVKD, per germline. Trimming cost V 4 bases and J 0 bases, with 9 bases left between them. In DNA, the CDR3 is TGTGCCATCAGTGGCGGGGGGGTGAACACTGAAGCTTTCTTT. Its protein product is CAISGGGVNTEAFF.

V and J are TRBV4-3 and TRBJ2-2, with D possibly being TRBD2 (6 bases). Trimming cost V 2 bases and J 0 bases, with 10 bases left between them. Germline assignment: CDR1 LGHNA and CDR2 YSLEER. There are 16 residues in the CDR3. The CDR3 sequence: CASSQRGTSNTGELFF. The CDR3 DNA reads TGCGCCAGCAGCCAACGCGGGACTTCGAACACCGGGGAGCTGTTTTTT.

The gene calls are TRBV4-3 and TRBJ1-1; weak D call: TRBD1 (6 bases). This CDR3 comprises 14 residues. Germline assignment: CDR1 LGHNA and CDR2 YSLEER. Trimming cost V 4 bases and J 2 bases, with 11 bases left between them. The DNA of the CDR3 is TGCGCCAGCAGCCTGGGCAGGGGAAACACTGAAGCTTTCTTT. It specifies CASSLGRGNTEAFF.

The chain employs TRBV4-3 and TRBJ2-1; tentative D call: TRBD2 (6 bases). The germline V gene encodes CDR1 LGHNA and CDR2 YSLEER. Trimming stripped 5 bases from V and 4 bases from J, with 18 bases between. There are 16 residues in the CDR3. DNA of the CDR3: TGCGCCAGCAGCTCAACGACTAGTACTGCTTACAATGAGCAGTTCTTC. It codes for CASSSTTSTAYNEQFF.

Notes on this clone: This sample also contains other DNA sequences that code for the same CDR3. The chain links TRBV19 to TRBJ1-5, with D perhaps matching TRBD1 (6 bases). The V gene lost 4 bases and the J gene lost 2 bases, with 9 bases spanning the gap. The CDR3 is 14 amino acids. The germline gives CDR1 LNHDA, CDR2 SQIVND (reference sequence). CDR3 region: CASSTQGGNQPQHF. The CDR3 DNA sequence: TGTGCCAGTAGTACACAGGGTGGCAATCAGCCCCAGCATTTT.

The CDR3 DNA sequence: TGTGCCAGCAGTGCCCAGGGGGCTGGAAACACCATATATTTT. Its translation is CASSAQGAGNTIYF. The chain couples TRBV2 to TRBJ1-3, with 7 bases that match TRBD1. Trimming removed 4 bases from V and 2 bases from J; junction bases left unmatched: 2. In germline, CDR1 is SNHLY, CDR2 FYNNEI. The CDR3 runs to 14 residues.

This CDR3 is CASSDQQGLSGANVLTF. In DNA form, the CDR3 reads TGTGCCAGCAGTGATCAACAGGGATTGAGCGGGGCCAACGTCCTGACTTTC. The V call is TRBV6-1, the J call TRBJ2-6, with a weak D call TRBD1 (6 bases). CDR3 length: 17 residues. V was shortened by 3 bases and J by 4 bases, with 16 bases between the two germline ends. Germline V gene sequence: CDR1 MNHNS, CDR2 SASEGT.

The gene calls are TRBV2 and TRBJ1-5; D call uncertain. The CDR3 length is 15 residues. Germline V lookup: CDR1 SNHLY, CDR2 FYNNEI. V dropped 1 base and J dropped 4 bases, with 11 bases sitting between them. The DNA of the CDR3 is TGTGCCAGCAGTGAAGGAGGAGGTGGAAATCAGCCCCAGCATTTT. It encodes CASSEGGGGNQPQHF.

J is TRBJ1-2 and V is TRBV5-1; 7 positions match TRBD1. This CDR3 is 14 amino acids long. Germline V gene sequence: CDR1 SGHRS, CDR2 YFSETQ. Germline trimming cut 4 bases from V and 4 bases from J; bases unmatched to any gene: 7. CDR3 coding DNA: TGCGCCAGCAGCCAACAGGGGTTTGGCTATGGCTACACCTTC. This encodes CASSQQGFGYGYTF.

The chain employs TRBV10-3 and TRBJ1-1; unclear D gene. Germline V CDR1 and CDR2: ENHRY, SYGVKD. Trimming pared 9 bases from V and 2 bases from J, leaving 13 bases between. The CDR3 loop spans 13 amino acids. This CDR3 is CAIRGGSNTEAFF. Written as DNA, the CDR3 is TGTGCCATAAGAGGAGGCAGTAACACTGAAGCTTTCTTT.

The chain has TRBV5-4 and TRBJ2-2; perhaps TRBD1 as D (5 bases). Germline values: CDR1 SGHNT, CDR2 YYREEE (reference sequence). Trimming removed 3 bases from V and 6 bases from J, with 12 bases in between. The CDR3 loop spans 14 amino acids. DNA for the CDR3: TGTGCCAGCAGCTGGTTGGGGCTCTCCGGGGAGCTGTTTTTT. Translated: CASSWLGLSGELFF.

CDR3 DNA sequence: TGCGCCAGCAGCCAAGATCGGGTTGCCTCTGGGGCCAACGTCCTGACTTTC. Protein sequence: CASSQDRVASGANVLTF. The V and J genes are TRBV4-3 and TRBJ2-6; D gene unclear. The V gene's germline CDR1 is LGHNA and CDR2 YSLEER. The CDR3 runs 17 residues. Trimming removed 0 bases at V and 0 bases at J, with 9 bases between.

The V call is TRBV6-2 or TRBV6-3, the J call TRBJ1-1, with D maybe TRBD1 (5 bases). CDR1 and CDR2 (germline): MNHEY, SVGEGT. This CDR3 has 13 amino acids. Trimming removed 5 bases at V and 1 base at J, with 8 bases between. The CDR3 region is CASSKGQNTEAFF. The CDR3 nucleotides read TGTGCCAGCAGTAAAGGACAGAACACTGAAGCTTTCTTT.